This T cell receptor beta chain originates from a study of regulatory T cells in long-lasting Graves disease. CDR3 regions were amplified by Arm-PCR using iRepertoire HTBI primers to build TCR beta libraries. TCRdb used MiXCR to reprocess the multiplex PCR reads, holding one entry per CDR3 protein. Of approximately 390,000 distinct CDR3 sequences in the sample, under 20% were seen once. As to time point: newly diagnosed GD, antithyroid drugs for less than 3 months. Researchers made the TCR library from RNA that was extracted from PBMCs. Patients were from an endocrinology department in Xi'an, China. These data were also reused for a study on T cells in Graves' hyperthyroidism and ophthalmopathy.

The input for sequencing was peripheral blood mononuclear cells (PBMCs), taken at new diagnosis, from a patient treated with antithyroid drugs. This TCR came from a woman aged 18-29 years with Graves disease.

The CDR3 DNA reads as TGTGCCAGCAGTTACTCCCCCCGCAGCATCTATGGCTACACCTTC. Translating it yields CASSYSPRSIYGYTF. The V and J genes are TRBV6-2 or TRBV6-3 and TRBJ1-2; D gene uncertain. The CDR3 is 15 amino acids. Trimming pared 0 bases from V and 4 bases from J, leaving 12 bases between. CDR1 is MNHEY and CDR2 is SVGEGT in the germline V gene.